This is a list of T cell receptor beta chains from one sample in a study of T cell responses to AZD1222 COVID-19 vaccine. Sequenced by immunoSEQ multiplex PCR; TCRdb stores in-frame clones only, minus some. The sample lists hundreds of thousands of clones; approximately 94% were seen once. This specimen was peripheral blood, taken 28 days after the second AZD1222 dose. The receptors stem from an adult who received the AZD1222 COVID-19 vaccine. Each CDR3 is given with its conserved first and last residue. Some rows mark clone size as missing; the rest say once, few, many or name a class of expanded clone.

j_gene | v_gene | abundance | CDR3aa
TRBJ2-2 | TRBV6-2/TRBV6-3 | NA | CASSNRGTGELFF
TRBJ1-1 | TRBV7-8 | NA | CASSLATGLPFF
TRBJ1-2 | TRBV5-4 | NA | CASSLEGTYGYTF
TRBJ1-2 | TRBV6-5 | NA | CASHREGGGYTF
TRBJ1-2 | TRBV15 | few | CATSRDFSQRRAGPVGYTF
TRBJ2-2 | TRBV29-1 | NA | CSAGDTGELFF
TRBJ2-1 | TRBV5-4 | NA | CASSLAQNSYNEQFF
TRBJ2-1 | TRBV6-2/TRBV6-3 | NA | CASSYSRPSGGGNEQFF
TRBJ2-5 | TRBV18 | NA | CASSPPAGTETQYF
TRBJ1-3 | TRBV19 | NA | CASSLSPGTGNTIYF
TRBJ2-2 | TRBV5-1 | NA | CASSPLGQATGELFF
TRBJ1-3 | TRBV19 | once | CASSIPASSGNTIYF
TRBJ1-2 | TRBV4-1 | NA | CASSQGTGGDANYGYTF
TRBJ1-4 | TRBV7-9 | NA | CASTRGTGEKLFF
TRBJ1-3 | TRBV13 | NA | CASSLALGPGNTIYF
TRBJ2-4 | TRBV28 | NA | CASSLGNGKNIQYF
TRBJ1-3 | TRBV7-9 | NA | CASSSLSPISGNTIYF
TRBJ1-5 | TRBV19 | NA | CATHQGRGRSNQPQHF
TRBJ2-7 | TRBV12-3/TRBV12-4 | NA | CASRRTGLYEQYF
TRBJ2-2 | TRBV7-9 | NA | CASSLGVLVRVTGELFF
TRBJ2-2 | TRBV5-4 | NA | CASSLVAGNTGELFF
TRBJ1-5 | TRBV28 | NA | CASSLREPQHF
TRBJ2-1 | TRBV28 | NA | CASTRTSGEVHEQFF
TRBJ2-1 | TRBV15 | NA | CATSRGGLAGAGYNEQFF
TRBJ1-4 | TRBV4-1 | NA | CASSQEEALGEKLFF
TRBJ2-1 | TRBV15 | NA | CATSRATQASYNEQFF
TRBJ2-7 | TRBV6-1 | NA | CASSERAISYEQYF
TRBJ1-1 | TRBV9 | NA | CASSVGGAEAFF
TRBJ2-7 | TRBV6-5 | NA | CASSRPAGDSYEQYF
TRBJ2-5 | TRBV5-1 | NA | CASSTGLAGGVETQYF